The 18 T cell receptor beta chains below come from one sample, sequenced in a study of shared clonotypes between healthy human individuals. Libraries were prepared by immunoSEQ multiplex PCR; TCRdb keeps only in-frame clonotypes and omits some of them. The sample has about 2,200,000 clones; 85% to 95% are singletons. Only CD45RO-negative cells positively selected for CCR7 counted as naive CD8 cells, so terminally differentiated effector memory CD45RA+ cells were excluded. The specimen sequenced was naive CD8+ T cells from PBMCs. These receptors were obtained from a young man in good health. Some clones in this sample may be carry-over from other donors' samples.

This sequence joins TRBV4-1 and TRBJ1-2; 7 nucleotides agree with TRBD1. Trimming cost V 1 base and J 6 bases; bases outside gene matches: 14. CDR3 length: 17 residues. Germline lookup yields CDR1 MGHRA and CDR2 YSYEKL. The CDR3 sequence: CASSQVEGAGWVDGYTF. CDR3 sequence (DNA): TGCGCCAGCAGCCAAGTTGAGGGGGCGGGGTGGGTTGATGGCTACACCTTC.

The chain is built from TRBV29-1 and TRBJ2-4; 9 bases are shared with TRBD2. In germline, CDR1 is SQVTM, CDR2 ANQGSEA. V dropped 4 bases and J dropped 0; count of bases not matched to a gene: 4. CDR3 length equals 15 residues. Here the CDR3 DNA reads TGCAGCGTTGTTGAGCGGGGGGTAGCCAAAAACATTCAGTACTTC. Protein product: CSVVERGVAKNIQYF.

The V call is TRBV13, the J call TRBJ2-2; 12 bases align to TRBD2. CDR1 and CDR2 from the germline V gene are PRHDT and FYEKMQ (reference sequence). V was pared by 5 bases and J by 7 bases, with 8 bases of the junction left unmatched. This CDR3 contains 16 residues. CDR3: CASSLRTSGIGGELFF. CDR3 DNA sequence: TGTGCCAGCAGCCTCCGGACTAGCGGGATAGGCGGGGAGCTGTTTTTT.

Worth noting for this clone: A junction boundary mismatches the germline segment, possibly from a read error. The chain uses TRBV11-2 and TRBJ2-1, with 7 bases fitting TRBD2. Germline loops: CDR1 SGHAT, CDR2 FQNNGV. The CDR3 loop spans 13 amino acids. The CDR3 DNA reads TGTGCCAGCGAAGGGACTACCCTCCATCCCTTCGTCTTC. Translating it yields CASEGTTLHPFVF.

Of note for this clone: Distinct nucleotide sequences in the sample also encode this CDR3. In nucleotides, the CDR3 is TGCGCCAGCAGCCAAGATGAGGGGACCTACGAGCAGTACTTC. It is translated as CASSQDEGTYEQYF. The chain combines TRBV4-1 with TRBJ2-7; either TRBD1 or TRBD2 may supply D (5 bases each). V was clipped by 0 bases and J by 2 bases, with 8 bases between them. Germline V gene sequence: CDR1 MGHRA, CDR2 YSYEKL. CDR3 length equals 14 residues.

The genes are TRBV27 and TRBJ2-7, with D unclear. This CDR3 region has 15 residues. Germline CDR1 MNHEY, CDR2 SMNVEV (reference sequence). The germline V and J ends were trimmed by 2 bases and 5 bases, with 16 bases remaining between them. DNA of the CDR3: TGTGCCAGCAGTTTACTTGTGGGCGCAACCCACGAGCAGTACTTC. Protein sequence: CASSLLVGATHEQYF.

The chain recombines TRBV15 with TRBJ1-5; no definite D call. The CDR3 is 15 residues long. Trimming shortened V by 0 bases and J by 3 bases, and 9 bases separated the two germline ends. Germline V lookup: CDR1 LNHNV, CDR2 YYDKDF (reference sequence). CDR3 region: CATSRDGVPNQPQHF. The CDR3 bases are TGTGCCACCAGCAGAGATGGAGTACCCAATCAGCCCCAGCATTTT.

The chain joins TRBV11-2 to TRBJ1-2; a possible D gene is TRBD1 (5 bases). V lost 0 bases to trimming and J lost 4 bases, with 12 bases between them. There are 15 residues in the CDR3. Germline loops: CDR1 SGHAT, CDR2 FQNNGV. CDR3 sequence reads: CASSLDRQGSYGYTF. CDR3 nucleotide sequence: TGTGCCAGCAGCTTAGATAGGCAGGGTAGCTATGGCTACACCTTC.

The chain joins TRBV28 to TRBJ2-1; 8 bases match TRBD2. The CDR3 totals 15 residues. CDR1 MDHEN and CDR2 SYDVKM come from the germline V gene. The V and J ends lost 7 bases and 1 base, in that order; junction bases with no gene match: 6. The CDR3 is CASTVSGRSYNEQFF. The DNA for the CDR3 is TGTGCCAGCACGGTAAGCGGGAGATCCTACAATGAGCAGTTCTTC.

This clone was counted only a few times. The chain combines TRBV28 with TRBJ1-1; D remains unclear. The CDR3 totals 12 residues. Trimming cost V 5 bases and J 6 bases, with 10 bases left between them. Germline loops: CDR1 MDHEN, CDR2 SYDVKM. This chain's CDR3 is CASSLLNSEAFF. The CDR3 DNA sequence: TGTGCCAGCAGTCTTCTCAATTCTGAAGCTTTCTTT.

The chain joins TRBV19 to TRBJ1-2, with a weak D call TRBD1 (5 bases). Deletions cut 3 bases from V and 8 bases from J, with 16 bases between. The CDR3 is 14 residues long. Germline V lookup: CDR1 LNHDA, CDR2 SQIVND (reference sequence). This chain's CDR3 is CASSIGLAGNGYTF. The DNA of the CDR3 is TGTGCCAGTAGTATTGGGCTGGCAGGGAACGGCTACACCTTC. The full variable domain, in which reference TRBV19 and TRBJ1-2 provide the parts outside the CDR3, is DGGITQSPKYLFRKEGQNVTLSCEQNLNHDAMYWYRQDPGQGLRLIYYSQIVNDFQKGDIAEGYSVSREKKESFPLTVTSAQKNPTAFYLCASSIGLAGNGYTFGSGTRLTVV.

The CDR3 region has the DNA TGTGCCAGCAGCTTAAGAACCCGGACTAGCGGATACCCCATGAAGCAGTTCTTC. This translates into CASSLRTRTSGYPMKQFF. The chain recombines TRBV7-6 with TRBJ2-1; TRBD2 matches at 10 bases. The CDR3 sequence is 18 residues long. Germline V CDR1 and CDR2: SGHVS, FNYEAQ. V dropped 2 bases and J dropped 11; count of bases not matched to a gene: 18.

The rearrangement joins TRBV7-9 to TRBJ2-1, with D possibly called TRBD1 or TRBD2 (5 bases each). The V end was cut by 6 bases, the J end by 4 bases, with 16 bases between. The germline V gene encodes CDR1 SEHNR and CDR2 FQNEAQ (reference sequence). The length of the CDR3 is 15 residues. The CDR3 bases are TGTGCCAGCAGGGACCCCGGGACGGATTACAATGAGCAGTTCTTC. The encoded protein is CASRDPGTDYNEQFF.

The V gene is TRBV7-9, the J gene TRBJ1-1, with 7 bases identical to TRBD1. Germline CDR1 is SEHNR and CDR2 is FQNEAQ (reference sequence). The V gene end was trimmed by 5 bases and the J gene end by 3 bases; junction bases not matched to a gene: 9. The CDR3 spans 15 residues. DNA of the CDR3: TGTGCCAGCAGCCCCCCGGGACAGCCTTACACTGAAGCTTTCTTT. Protein sequence: CASSPPGQPYTEAFF.

This clone showed up just once. V is TRBV28 and J is TRBJ1-2; TRBD1 is a possible D gene (5 bases). CDR3 length: 18 residues. The germline gives CDR1 MDHEN, CDR2 SYDVKM. The V end lost 6 bases, the J end lost 0 bases, and 23 bases lay between the germline ends. The CDR3 sequence: CASRTLRDRLSPNYGYTF. CDR3 DNA: TGTGCCAGCAGGACTCTCCGGGACCGTCTCTCCCCTAACTATGGCTACACCTTC.

The chain employs TRBV4-3 and TRBJ1-1; D is unclear. The CDR3 spans 11 residues. The V end lost 8 bases, the J end lost 7 bases, and 11 bases lay between the germline ends. Germline loops: CDR1 LGHNA, CDR2 YSLEER. The CDR3 spells CASRLGGEAFF. The CDR3 bases are TGCGCCAGCCGGCTGGGAGGTGAAGCTTTCTTT.

This chain uses TRBV10-2 with TRBJ2-7, with TRBD2 matching over 10 bases. With V trimmed by 5 bases and J by 3 bases, 7 bases remained unmatched. The CDR3 is 15 amino acids. Germline-derived CDR1 and CDR2 are WSHSY and SAAADI. CDR3 loop: CASSTLAGQFYEQYF. DNA for the CDR3: TGCGCCAGCAGTACACTAGCGGGACAGTTCTACGAGCAGTACTTC.

The V gene is TRBV4-1, the J gene TRBJ1-2, with D maybe TRBD1 (6 bases). Looked up from germline, CDR1 is MGHRA and CDR2 is YSYEKL. The germline V and J ends were trimmed by 3 bases and 4 bases, with 15 bases remaining between them. The CDR3 loop spans 15 amino acids. Written as DNA, the CDR3 is TGCGCCAGCAGCCACCGGGCAGGGGCCCTCTATGGCTACACCTTC. Protein product: CASSHRAGALYGYTF.